The entry that follows covers one TCR beta chain sequence. Profiling relied on immunoSEQ multiplex PCR, and the TCRdb table lists in-frame clones only, not all of them. The table has under 20,000 clones, around 86% seen once. This sample was included in a study of technical replicates of blood from several donors. The V gene end was trimmed by 11 bases and the J gene end by 4 bases; junction bases not matched to a gene: 11. CDR1 MNHEY and CDR2 SVGAGI come from the germline V gene. The CDR3 totals 14 residues. The source of this sequence is a human donor in good health. This chain joins TRBV6-5 and TRBJ2-7; 10 nucleotides align to TRBD1. Sequencing was carried out using PBMCs. As DNA, the CDR3 is TGTGCCTCACGGACAGGGGGACCGCCTTACGAGCAGTACTTC. Its translation is CASRTGGPPYEQYF.